This TCR beta chain was sequenced during a study of T cells after yellow fever vaccination. This CDR3 region has 15 residues. The ends were cut back, 5 bases at V and 7 bases at J, with 18 bases in the middle. Germline loops: CDR1 LNHDA, CDR2 SQIVND (reference sequence). UMIs were added to TCR cDNA along with a universal primer site when it was made by 5'RACE template switching. Using its own MiXCR run on the 5' RACE reads, TCRdb lists one record per CDR3 protein. Among approximately 160,000 distinct CDR3 sequences listed, approximately 9.7% were seen once. The sequencing used CD8+ T cells sorted from PBMCs, collected 45 days after the yellow fever booster vaccination. The J gene is TRBJ2-1, the V gene TRBV19; D possibly corresponds to TRBD1 (5 bases). The source is a man between 18 and 29 years old who received the YFV17D yellow fever vaccine. CDR3 region: CASSLGQVSINEQFF. The CDR3 bases are TGTGCCAGTAGTCTGGGGCAGGTTTCGATTAATGAGCAGTTCTTC.